This T cell receptor beta chain was sequenced during a study of cytotoxic CD8 clonotypes in ibrutinib-treated CLL. Study context: About 24 partial and 2 complete responses; at median roughly 67 months, about 14 remitted, about twelve progressed. The average sample held roughly 250,000 productive templates and tens of thousands of productive rearrangements. Study-wide results and limits: Progressing patients had sampling times that differed from those of sustained-remission patients. Clonality was higher at baseline than in age-matched healthy donors and tracked circulating CD8+ T-cell counts.

Note on this clone: Its antigen is not identified.

The V gene's germline CDR1 is SGHNT and CDR2 YYREEE (reference sequence). The V end lost 0 bases, the J end lost 7 bases, and 10 bases lay between the germline ends. The CDR3 loop spans 14 amino acids. Repertoires were generated with immunoSEQ multiplex PCR, while TCRdb's copy carries only in-frame clones and drops some. The sample has around 250,000 clones; about three quarters are singletons. This clonotype originated in a human donor with chronic lymphocytic leukemia. This specimen consisted of PBMCs, obtained after 24 months of ibrutinib treatment. The V gene is TRBV5-4, the J gene TRBJ2-2, with D tentatively TRBD2 (6 bases). This chain's CDR3 is CASSLEFGGGELFF. As DNA, the CDR3 is TGTGCCAGCAGCTTGGAATTCGGGGGCGGGGAGCTGTTTTTT.